The present entry profiles one T cell receptor beta chain with its context. Its target is not known. The sample originates from a study of a mutant IDH1 vaccine in newly diagnosed glioma. Study information: A roughly 62% male, about 38% female split and a mean age of about 40 years characterized treated patients. General study findings and limits: Pseudoprogression apparently lacked any relation to changes in top peripheral T cell clonotypes. Immune responses induced by the vaccine were seen in around 92% of patients, spanning multiple MHC alleles.

Specified time point: baseline, week 1 (first vaccination visit). Noted treatment: pre-vaccination baseline after standard-of-care therapy. The donor cohort comprised cases of new WHO grade 3 or 4 IDH1-mutant, ATRX-lost astrocytoma. The assay was immunoSEQ multiplex PCR, and TCRdb's table has in-frame clones only and misses some. The profile covers approximately 70,000 clones, with 75% to 85% appearing a single time and about 7.5% taken by the ten largest. Germline V gene lookup returns CDR1 ENHRY and CDR2 SYGVKD. The CDR3 contains 14 residues. The V segment lost 2 bases and the J segment 15 bases; nucleotides outside the gene matches: 7.

This sequence joins TRBV10-3 and TRBJ2-6; 10 bases line up with TRBD1. Here the sequenced sample was PBMCs, taken from a glioma patient treated with radiotherapy, temozolomide or both. The sequence was collected from a man aged 50 to 59 with glioma. CDR3 amino acids: CAISEPGTGDDLTF. CDR3 DNA: TGTGCCATCAGTGAGCCCGGGACAGGGGATGACCTGACTTTC.